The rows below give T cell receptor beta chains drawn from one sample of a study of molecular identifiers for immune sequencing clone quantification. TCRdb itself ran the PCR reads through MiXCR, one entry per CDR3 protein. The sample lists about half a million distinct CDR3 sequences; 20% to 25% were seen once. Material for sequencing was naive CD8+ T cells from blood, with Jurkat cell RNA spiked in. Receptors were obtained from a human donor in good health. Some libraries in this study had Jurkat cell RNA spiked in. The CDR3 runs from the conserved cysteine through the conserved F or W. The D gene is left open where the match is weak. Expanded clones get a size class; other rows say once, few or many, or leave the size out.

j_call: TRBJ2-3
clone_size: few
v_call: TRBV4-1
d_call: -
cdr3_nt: TGCGCCAGCAGCCAAGATTTCCGGCCTAGCACAGATACGCAGTATTTT
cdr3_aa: CASSQDFRPSTDTQYF

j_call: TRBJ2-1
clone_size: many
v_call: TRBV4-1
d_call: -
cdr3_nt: TGCGCCAGCAGCCAAAGGCCAGGGGCTGGCAATGAGCAGTTCTTC
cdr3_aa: CASSQRPGAGNEQFF

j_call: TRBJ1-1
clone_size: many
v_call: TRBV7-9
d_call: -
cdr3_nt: TGTGCCAGCAGCGTGATGGGGCAGGAAGCTTTCTTT
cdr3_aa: CASSVMGQEAFF

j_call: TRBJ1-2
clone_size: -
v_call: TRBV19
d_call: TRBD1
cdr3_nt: TGTGCCAGTAGTATACCCGGGACAGCAACACCATATGGCTACACCTTC
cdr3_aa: CASSIPGTATPYGYTF

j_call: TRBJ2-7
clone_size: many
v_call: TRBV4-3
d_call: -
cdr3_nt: TGCGCCAGCAGCCAAGATCGAGGTCGTACGTACCACGAGCAGTACTTC
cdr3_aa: CASSQDRGRTYHEQYF

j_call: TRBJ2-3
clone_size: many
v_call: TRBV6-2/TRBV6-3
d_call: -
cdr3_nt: TGTGCCAGCAGTTATGGGCTGGATACGCAGTATTTT
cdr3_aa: CASSYGLDTQYF

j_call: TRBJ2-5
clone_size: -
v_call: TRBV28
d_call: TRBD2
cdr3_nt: TGTGCCAGCGGAGAGCGGGGGGGGGAAGAGACCCAGTACTTC
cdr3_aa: CASGERGGEETQYF

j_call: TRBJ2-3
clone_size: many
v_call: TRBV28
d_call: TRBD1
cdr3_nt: TGTGCCAGCAGACCAACCCCGACACGGACAGGTCCAGATACGCAGTATTTT
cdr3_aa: CASRPTPTRTGPDTQYF

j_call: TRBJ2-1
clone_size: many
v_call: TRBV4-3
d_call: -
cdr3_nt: TGCGCCAGCAGCCAAGATCCGGGACCCTACAATGAGCAGTTCTTC
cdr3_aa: CASSQDPGPYNEQFF

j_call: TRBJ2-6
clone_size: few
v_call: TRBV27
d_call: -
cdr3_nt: TGTGCCAGCAATGCCCGATCTGGGGCCAACGTCCTGACTTTC
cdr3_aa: CASNARSGANVLTF

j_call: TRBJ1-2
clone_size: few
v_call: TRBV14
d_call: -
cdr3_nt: TGTGCCAGCAGCCAAGACGGGAGTGAGTATGGCTACACCTTC
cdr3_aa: CASSQDGSEYGYTF

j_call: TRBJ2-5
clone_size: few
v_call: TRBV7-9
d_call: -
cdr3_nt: TGTGCCAGCAGCTTAGCGGTCGGGAGCGGGGAGACCCAGTACTTC
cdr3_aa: CASSLAVGSGETQYF